This passage covers 9 T cell receptor beta chains from one sample sequenced in a study of OX40 agonist ivuxolimab in advanced cancers. Repertoires were generated with immunoSEQ multiplex PCR, while TCRdb's copy carries only in-frame clones and drops some. There are approximately 70,000 clones in the sample; 87% occur only once, and roughly 0.79% lies in the top ten. The sequences come from CD4+ or CD8+ T cells sorted from blood, collected in a trial of the OX40 agonist ivuxolimab. The receptor set was obtained from an adult with an advanced solid tumor such as melanoma, head and neck, liver or kidney cancer.

The chain is built from TRBV6-1 and TRBJ1-5, with TRBD1 matching over 8 bases. V lost 8 bases, J lost 2 bases, and 2 bases stayed unmatched. The CDR3 sequence is 13 residues long. Looked up from germline, CDR1 is MNHNS and CDR2 is SASEGT. CDR3: CASGQGGNQPQHF. The CDR3 DNA sequence: TGTGCCAGCGGACAGGGCGGCAATCAGCCCCAGCATTTT.

V is TRBV11-3 and J is TRBJ2-5, with 8 bases that match TRBD1. With V trimmed by 5 bases and J by 3 bases, 2 bases remained unmatched. The CDR3 has 13 amino acids. Germline V lookup: CDR1 SGHNT, CDR2 YENEEA. As DNA, the CDR3 is TGTGCCAGCAGCCTGACAGGGGAAGAGACCCAGTACTTC. Translation gives CASSLTGEETQYF.

The chain is built from TRBV7-3 and TRBJ2-6; D possibly matches TRBD1 or TRBD2 (5 bases each). The V end was cut by 5 bases, the J end by 1 base, with 12 bases between. The CDR3 consists of 16 residues. CDR1 is SGHTA and CDR2 is FQGTGA in the germline V gene. In DNA form, the CDR3 reads TGTGCCAGCAGCCCCGGGACGGCTTCTGGGGCCAACGTCCTGACTTTC. It encodes CASSPGTASGANVLTF.

The V call is TRBV10-3, the J call TRBJ1-2, with D possibly being TRBD1 (5 bases). Trimming left V 10 bases short and J 0 bases short, with 15 bases between. Germline lookup yields CDR1 ENHRY and CDR2 SYGVKD. This CDR3 spans 14 amino acids. The CDR3 DNA is TGTGCCACACAGACAGTGGGAGCTAACTATGGCTACACCTTC. As protein: CATQTVGANYGYTF.

The CDR3 nucleotides read TGTGCCAGCAGCCCACCGCTCTCGCGAAAAAGCTCCTACAATGAGCAGTTCTTC. Its protein product is CASSPPLSRKSSYNEQFF. This chain links TRBV11-2 with TRBJ2-1; no clear D gene. CDR1 is SGHAT and CDR2 is FQNNGV in the germline V gene. CDR3 size: 18 residues. V lost 5 bases, J lost 0 bases, and 20 bases lay in between.

The chain links TRBV6-4 to TRBJ2-1; tentative D call: TRBD2 (7 bases). V shed 0 bases and J shed 10 bases, with 10 bases lying between them. CDR1 is MRHNA, CDR2 SNTAGT, per germline. The CDR3 totals 13 residues. The CDR3, as DNA: TGTGCCAGCAGTGACTCTAGGGGGGGCGAGCAGTTCTTC. Protein sequence: CASSDSRGGEQFF.

V and J are TRBV19 and TRBJ2-7; D call uncertain. The length of the CDR3 is 15 residues. Germline V lookup: CDR1 LNHDA, CDR2 SQIVND (reference sequence). Deletions cut 6 bases from V and 2 bases from J, with 17 bases between. This CDR3 is CASRRAGEKPYEQYF. CDR3 in DNA: TGTGCCAGTAGAAGGGCAGGAGAAAAGCCCTACGAGCAGTACTTC. Full variable domain (rest looked up from reference TRBV19 and TRBJ2-7): DGGITQSPKYLFRKEGQNVTLSCEQNLNHDAMYWYRQDPGQGLRLIYYSQIVNDFQKGDIAEGYSVSREKKESFPLTVTSAQKNPTAFYLCASRRAGEKPYEQYFGPGTRLTVT.

This chain joins TRBV6-1 and TRBJ1-1; D is ambiguous. Trimming removed 5 bases from V and 5 bases from J, with 6 bases in between. The CDR3 runs 11 residues. Germline V gene sequence: CDR1 MNHNS, CDR2 SASEGT. CDR3: CASSSLTEAFF. The DNA of the CDR3 is TGTGCCAGCAGTTCCTTGACTGAAGCTTTCTTT.

Note on this clone: One junction end disagrees with the germline gene, perhaps due to a read error. This chain's CDR3 is CASGYGTIKMNTEAFF. CDR3 DNA sequence: TGTGCCAGCGGTTACGGGACAATTAAAATGAACACTGAAGCTTTCTTT. V is TRBV6-5 and J is TRBJ1-1; a possible D gene is TRBD1 (6 bases). Germline V CDR1 and CDR2: MNHEY, SVGAGI. The CDR3 spans 16 residues.